Below, one T cell receptor beta chain is given with its context. Its specificity is not known. The PCR had 60 Vbeta and 13 Jbeta primers. The method was immunoSEQ multiplex PCR; TCRdb's version includes in-frame clones alone and lacks a portion of them. The data show approximately 22,000 clones, over 65% seen once. This record comes from a study of cytomegalovirus exposure and HLA in healthy donors. In the study overall: An analysis done earlier identified 117 million unique TCR beta sequences from about 179 million T cells.

Study-wide results and caveats: Productive status was seen about 87% or about 30% of the time for most TCR beta V segments in an earlier analysis. Common viral pathogens seemed to be connected with several of the most significant clusters, according to a later analysis.

Sequenced material: PBMCs. This clonotype originated in a man between 60 and 75 years old in good health and CMV-seronegative.

CDR3 protein: CASRAETGDQSTDTQYF. The CDR3 nucleotides are TGCGCCAGCCGCGCGGAGACGGGGGACCAAAGCACAGATACGCAGTATTTT. The genes are TRBV5-1 and TRBJ2-3, with D maybe TRBD2 (6 bases). The CDR3 is 17 amino acids. V was shortened by 7 bases and J by 0 bases, with 21 bases between the two germline ends. The germline CDR1 and CDR2 sequences are SGHRS and YFSETQ.